Listed below are T cell receptor beta chains from one sample, sequenced in a study of blood T cell repertoires in COVID-19. TCRdb's copy holds only in-frame clones and misses some; the assay was immunoSEQ multiplex PCR. The top ten clones hold over 7.5% of a sample with about 180,000 clones, about 84% of them seen once. Sequencing was performed on PBMCs or T cells enriched from blood (not recorded which). The receptors come from a woman between 25 and 40 years old who had recovered from COVID-19. Both conserved end residues are part of each CDR3. The D gene is left open where the match is weak. Not every row has a clone size; where given, it reads once, few, many or a size class.

V	D	J	size	DNA	CDR3
TRBV28	NA	TRBJ2-3	NA	TGTGCCAGCAGTTTCCAGCTAGCCGGGAGTGATGCAGATACGCAGTATTTT	CASSFQLAGSDADTQYF
TRBV5-1	NA	TRBJ2-1	NA	TGCGCCAGCAGCTTGGCGGTCAGTGGCGGTCAACCAGGGGTAGATGAGCAGTTCTTC	CASSLAVSGGQPGVDEQFF
TRBV27	TRBD1	TRBJ1-6	NA	TGTGCCAGCAGTTTGTCGGGACAGTTATATCCCCTCCACTTT	CASSLSGQLYPLHF
TRBV10-3	NA	TRBJ1-2	many	TGTGCCACCACACCCCTCATAGTTAGACAGGCGGGCTACACCTTC	CATTPLIVRQAGYTF
TRBV19	NA	TRBJ2-1	NA	TGTGCCAGTAGTACGCGACGCGGGACCTCCTACAATGAGCAGTTCTTC	CASSTRRGTSYNEQFF
TRBV5-1	NA	TRBJ1-2	NA	TGCGCCAGCAGCTTGGAAGGCCTAGTTAGTGGTGGCTACACCTTC	CASSLEGLVSGGYTF
TRBV25-1	TRBD1	TRBJ1-6	once	TGTGCCAGCAGTGCCCTTGGACAGGGATGGGATTCACCCCTCCACTTT	CASSALGQGWDSPLHF
TRBV7-7	TRBD2	TRBJ2-1	NA	TGTGCTAGCAGCTTAGGGACTAGCGGCAATGAGCAGTTCTTC	CASSLGTSGNEQFF
TRBV6-5	TRBD1	TRBJ1-5	NA	TGTGCCAGCAGAGAGGACAGGGGTCGCAATCAGCCCCAGCATTTT	CASREDRGRNQPQHF
TRBV4-1	NA	TRBJ1-6	NA	TGCGCCAGCAGCCAAGATTCGGGGGGAACGTACGGTTCACCCCTCCACTTT	CASSQDSGGTYGSPLHF
TRBV27	NA	TRBJ1-6	NA	TGTGCCAGCAGGAAGACGGGGTCAGCCTATAATTCACCCCTCCACTTT	CASRKTGSAYNSPLHF
TRBV27	TRBD1	TRBJ2-5	NA	TGTGCCAGCAAGCTACGGGACAGGGGGCTACAAGAGACCCAGTACTTC	CASKLRDRGLQETQYF
TRBV23-1	TRBD1	TRBJ2-7	NA	TGCGCCAGCAGTCAAAAGAGGACAGGGGGCTCCTACGAGCAGTACTTC	CASSQKRTGGSYEQYF
TRBV5-1	NA	TRBJ1-2	NA	TGCGCCAGCAGAGGGGTTGCTGGCTACACCTTC	CASRGVAGYTF
TRBV7-9	NA	TRBJ2-5	NA	TGTGCCAGCAGCCCGCACCGGGACATTCTGGAGACCCAGTACTTC	CASSPHRDILETQYF
TRBV6-5	NA	TRBJ2-3	NA	TGTGCCAGCAGTCAGTCCGGGAGAGGCAGAGATACGCAGTATTTT	CASSQSGRGRDTQYF
TRBV6-5	NA	TRBJ1-6	NA	TGTGCCAGCAGTTACACCAGGGATACCTATAATTCACCCCTCCACTTT	CASSYTRDTYNSPLHF
TRBV19	TRBD2	TRBJ2-1	NA	TGTGCCAGTAGTATGGCTAGCGGGACCCAGTTCTTC	CASSMASGTQFF
TRBV27	NA	TRBJ2-6	NA	TGTGCCAGCAGTAAACAAACAGGGCACTCTGGGGCCAACGTCCTGACTTTC	CASSKQTGHSGANVLTF
TRBV19	TRBD2	TRBJ2-7	NA	TGTGCCAGTAGTATAGGGCTAGCGGGAGCTGGCTACGAGCAGTACTTC	CASSIGLAGAGYEQYF
TRBV9	TRBD2	TRBJ2-7	NA	TGTGCCAGCAGCTTGGGACTAGCGATCGACGAGCAGTACTTC	CASSLGLAIDEQYF
TRBV24-1	NA	TRBJ1-1	NA	TGTGCCACCAGTGATTCCGGGGGGAGTGACACTGAAGCTTTCTTT	CATSDSGGSDTEAFF
TRBV4-1	NA	TRBJ2-1	NA	TGCGCCAGCAGCCAGACAGATTACAATGAGCAGTTCTTC	CASSQTDYNEQFF
TRBV5-4	NA	TRBJ2-5	NA	TGTGCCAGCAGCTCGGCGGCGTTCCAAGAGACCCAGTACTTC	CASSSAAFQETQYF
TRBV28	TRBD1	TRBJ1-5	NA	TGTGCCAGCAGTCTACAGGGGGGCAATCAGCCCCAGCATTTT	CASSLQGGNQPQHF
TRBV18	TRBD1	TRBJ1-2	NA	TGTGCCAGCTCACCTTCCGGGACAGGGGCCCGGATTAACTATGGCTACACCTTC	CASSPSGTGARINYGYTF
TRBV28	TRBD1	TRBJ1-6	NA	TGTGCCAGCAGTTTCTTTGGGACAGACAATTCACCCCTCCACTTT	CASSFFGTDNSPLHF
TRBV4-1	NA	TRBJ2-1	NA	TGCGCCAGCAGCCAAGAGGACAGAGCGGCGAGCTCCTACAATGAGCAGTTCTTC	CASSQEDRAASSYNEQFF
TRBV27	TRBD2	TRBJ2-3	NA	TGTGCCAGCAGTCCCTGGGGGATGAGCGCGGGGGAAGATACGCAGTATTTT	CASSPWGMSAGEDTQYF
TRBV3-1/TRBV3-2	NA	TRBJ2-1	NA	TGTGCCAGCAGCAAACTTAACTACAATGAGCAGTTCTTC	CASSKLNYNEQFF
TRBV11-3	NA	TRBJ2-2	few	TGTGCCAGCAGCTTAGACGTCACGGCCGGGGAGCTGTTTTTT	CASSLDVTAGELFF
TRBV24-1	NA	TRBJ2-3	NA	TGTGCCACCAGCCGGGAGATTTTAGGCGCAGATACGCAGTATTTT	CATSREILGADTQYF
TRBV18	TRBD2	TRBJ2-2	NA	TGTGCCAGCTCACCGGGACTAGGGGGGTCGAACACCGGGGAGCTGTTTTTT	CASSPGLGGSNTGELFF
TRBV2	TRBD2	TRBJ2-1	NA	TGTGCCAGCTACCCCGGGACTAGCGGGAACAATGAGCAGTTCTTC	CASYPGTSGNNEQFF
TRBV7-8	TRBD1	TRBJ1-2	once	TGTGCCAGCAGCCCGGGGACAGGGCTCGACTATGGCTACACCTTC	CASSPGTGLDYGYTF
TRBV7-4	NA	TRBJ2-1	NA	TGTACACTATGGGAGGCCCATGAGCAGTTCTTC	CTLWEAHEQFF
TRBV5-4	NA	TRBJ1-1	NA	TGTGCCAGCAGCCGCCTCCCAGGGCCCCCACTGGTGAACACTGAAGCTTTCTTT	CASSRLPGPPLVNTEAFF
TRBV11-3	TRBD1	TRBJ2-1	NA	TGTGCCAGCAGCTTATTACCGGGACAGGGGGACAGGGATGAGCAGTTCTTC	CASSLLPGQGDRDEQFF
TRBV7-7	TRBD1	TRBJ2-7	NA	TGTGCTAGCAGCAAACAGGGGGGCTCCTACGAGCAGTACTTC	CASSKQGGSYEQYF
TRBV4-1	TRBD1	TRBJ1-2	NA	TGCGCCAGCAGCCAAACGACAGGGGGCGACTATGGCTACACCTTC	CASSQTTGGDYGYTF
TRBV28	TRBD2	TRBJ2-7	NA	TGTGCCAGCAGTTTACCCACCGAAGCGGGAGAATTTTACGAGCAGTACTTC	CASSLPTEAGEFYEQYF
TRBV5-4	TRBD2	TRBJ2-5	NA	TGTGCCAGCAGCCGGGACGGACTAGCGGAGTCAGAGGGAGAGACCCAGTACTTC	CASSRDGLAESEGETQYF
TRBV28	NA	TRBJ2-1	NA	TGTGCCAGCAGTTTTATGGGCCTAGCCGTCTCCTACAATGAGCAGTTCTTC	CASSFMGLAVSYNEQFF
TRBV30	TRBD2	TRBJ2-1	NA	TGTGCCTGGAGTGGACTAGCGGGGATAGACAATGAGCAGTTCTTC	CAWSGLAGIDNEQFF
TRBV24-1	NA	TRBJ2-2	few	TGTGCCACCAGTGAACTCGGTACGAACACCGGGGAGCTGTTTTTT	CATSELGTNTGELFF
TRBV5-4	TRBD1	TRBJ1-2	NA	TGTGCCAGCAGCTTGATCGCCGGGACAGGGCTTTCCGGGGGCTACACCTTC	CASSLIAGTGLSGGYTF
TRBV28	NA	TRBJ1-1	NA	TGTGCCAGCAGTAGGCAGGAGGGCACTGAAGCTTTCTTT	CASSRQEGTEAFF
TRBV3-1/TRBV3-2	NA	TRBJ2-2	NA	TGTGCCAGCAGCCACCCCAAGCTCCGGAACACCGGGGAGCTGTTTTTT	CASSHPKLRNTGELFF
TRBV7-9	NA	TRBJ2-3	NA	TGTGCCAGCAGTCTACGAGATACGCAGTATTTT	CASSLRDTQYF
TRBV2	TRBD2	TRBJ2-5	few	TGTGCCAGCAGTGAATCGTCTAGCGGATACCAAGAGACCCAGTACTTC	CASSESSSGYQETQYF
TRBV7-9	TRBD1	TRBJ2-6	NA	TGTGCCAGCAGCATAAGGAGGACAGGGGTTGGCTCTGGGGCCAACGTCCTGACTTTC	CASSIRRTGVGSGANVLTF
TRBV19	NA	TRBJ2-5	once	TGTGCCAGTAGTATAGGGCCCGAAGAGACCCAGTACTTC	CASSIGPEETQYF
TRBV19	NA	TRBJ2-7	once	TGTGCCAGTAGTATAGACGGGGCGGGGACAGTCAGCGAGCAGTACTTC	CASSIDGAGTVSEQYF
TRBV27	NA	TRBJ2-3	NA	TGTGCCAGCAGTTTTTGGGGACTTTTCACAGATACGCAGTATTTT	CASSFWGLFTDTQYF
TRBV24-1	NA	TRBJ2-5	NA	TGTGCCACCAGTGACGGAGAGACCCAGTACTTC	CATSDGETQYF
TRBV27	NA	TRBJ1-4	NA	TGTGCCAGCAGTCCCGCTGGAGGGAGTGCAACTAATGAAAAACTGTTTTTT	CASSPAGGSATNEKLFF
TRBV4-1	TRBD1	TRBJ1-5	NA	TGCGCCAGCAGCCATCCCCCCCAGGGGGGAAGCAATCAGCCCCAGCATTTT	CASSHPPQGGSNQPQHF
TRBV3-1/TRBV3-2	TRBD2	TRBJ2-7	NA	TGTGCCAGCAGCCAAGCTTCTAGCGGGATTTACGAGCAGTACTTC	CASSQASSGIYEQYF
TRBV13	TRBD2	TRBJ2-1	NA	TGTGCCAGCAGCCACCGGACTAGCGGGTGGAGCTCCTACAATGAGCAGTTCTTC	CASSHRTSGWSSYNEQFF
TRBV11-2	NA	TRBJ2-3	NA	TGTGCCAGCAGTCAAGCCGGAGATACGCAGTATTTT	CASSQAGDTQYF